This T cell receptor (beta chain) was recovered during a study of cytomegalovirus exposure and HLA in healthy donors. Whole-study findings and limits: Upon later analysis, HLA-associated TCR beta chains proved more clonally expanded than other, equally common chains.

The PCR was carried out with 60 Vbeta primers and 13 Jbeta primers. The assay was immunoSEQ multiplex PCR, and TCRdb's table has in-frame clones only and misses some. The sample gives roughly 150,000 clones, 60% to 85% of which show up once; about 2.7% is in the top ten. Germline-derived CDR1 and CDR2 are SGHRS and YFSETQ. V gave up 0 bases and J gave up 2 bases; unmatched junction bases: 2. The CDR3 extends over 15 amino acids. This clone was recorded once. Its specificity is not known. This rearrangement joins TRBV5-1 to TRBJ1-3; 7 nucleotides line up with TRBD1. Sequenced: PBMCs. This TCR was recovered from a woman between 45 and 60 years old in good health and CMV-seropositive. The chain's CDR3 is CASSLGQGTGNTIYF. Here the CDR3 DNA reads TGCGCCAGCAGCTTGGGACAGGGCACTGGAAACACCATATATTTT. Drawing the rest from reference TRBV5-1 and TRBJ1-3, the complete variable domain is KAGVTQTPRYLIKTRGQQVTLSCSPISGHRSVSWYQQTPGQGLQFLFEYFSETQRNKGNFPGRFSGRQFSNSRSEMNVSTLELGDSALYLCASSLGQGTGNTIYFGEGSWLTVV.